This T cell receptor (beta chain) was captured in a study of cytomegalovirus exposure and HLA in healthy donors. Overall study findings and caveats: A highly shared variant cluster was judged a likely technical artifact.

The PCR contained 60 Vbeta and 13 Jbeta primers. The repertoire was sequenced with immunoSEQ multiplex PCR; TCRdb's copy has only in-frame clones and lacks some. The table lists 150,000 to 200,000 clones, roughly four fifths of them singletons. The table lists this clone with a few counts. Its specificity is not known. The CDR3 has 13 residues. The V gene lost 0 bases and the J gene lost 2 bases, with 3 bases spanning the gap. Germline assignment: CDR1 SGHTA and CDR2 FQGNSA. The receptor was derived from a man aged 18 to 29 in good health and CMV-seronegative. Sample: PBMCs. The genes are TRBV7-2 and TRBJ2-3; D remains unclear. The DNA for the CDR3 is TGTGCCAGCAGCTTAGCGGCCACAGATACGCAGTATTTT. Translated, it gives CASSLAATDTQYF.